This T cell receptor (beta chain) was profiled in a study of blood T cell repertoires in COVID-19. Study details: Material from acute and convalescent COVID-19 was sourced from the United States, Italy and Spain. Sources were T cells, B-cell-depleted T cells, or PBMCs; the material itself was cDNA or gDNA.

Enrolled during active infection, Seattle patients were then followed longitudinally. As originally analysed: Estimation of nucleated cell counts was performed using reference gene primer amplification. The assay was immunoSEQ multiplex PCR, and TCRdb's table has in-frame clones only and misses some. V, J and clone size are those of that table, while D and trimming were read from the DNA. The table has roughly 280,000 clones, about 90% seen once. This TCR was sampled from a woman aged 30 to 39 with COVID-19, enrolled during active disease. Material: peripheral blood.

The CDR3 DNA is TGTGCCAGCAGCGTAGATACGGTCTCTGGAAACACCATATATTTT. Translation gives CASSVDTVSGNTIYF. The chain links TRBV9 to TRBJ1-3; D remains ambiguous. CDR1 is SGDLS, CDR2 YYNGEE, per germline. The CDR3 runs to 15 residues. Trimming removed 0 bases from V and 0 bases from J, with 7 bases in between.